This TCR beta chain was identified during a study of T cell repertoires in cytomegalovirus infection. Turning to the study itself: In public TCR beta signatures, there were indications of both CMV infection and matching HLA type.

V was shortened by 7 bases and J by 3 bases, with 13 bases between the two germline ends. This CDR3 region has 14 residues. The germline V gene encodes CDR1 SNHLY and CDR2 FYNNEI. TCRdb re-called the reads through MiXCR, storing one row per CDR3 protein. The top ten clones hold around 18% of a sample with approximately 340,000 distinct CDR3 sequences, around 29% of them seen once. This clonotype appeared many times. Its antigen is not known. Study-wide findings and caveats: There were HLA-C-restricted CMV-specific TCR beta clonotypes dominating the ex vivo response.

Here the sequenced sample was cultured PBMCs, taken from culture after CMV antigen stimulation. The chain is built from TRBV2 and TRBJ1-5; D unresolved. This TCR came from a human donor in good health (CMV status not recorded). Some clones in this sample may be carry-over from other donors' samples. The chain's CDR3 is CASNSKLYNQPQHF. The CDR3 nucleotides read TGTGCCAGCAATAGCAAGCTCTACAATCAGCCCCAGCATTTT.